Described below is a single TCR beta chain sequence and its context. Its antigen has not been determined. There are no base qualities to consult, and no much larger clone falls within one base. Counted from cysteine to phenylalanine, this CDR3 has 15 amino acids. Only the CDR3 DNA is retained, 45 bases long and in frame from the first base. The germline V gene (reference sequence) yields MNHEY for CDR1 and SMNVEV for CDR2. Explained via the paper, the time point label denotes: cells obtained before transplantation from donor or recipient. CD3+CD4+ and CD3+CD8+ populations were FACS-sorted from unstimulated pre-transplant donor and recipient cells taken from spleen or lymph nodes. Library preparation employed the immunoSEQ multiplex PCR assay. For most patients, genomic DNA was isolated with the Qiagen DNeasy Blood and Tissue Kit and shipped frozen to Adaptive Biotechnologies for TCR sequencing. For most patients, high-throughput TCR-beta CDR3 sequencing of genomic DNA was performed by Adaptive Biotechnologies. In the original analysis: Adaptive's ImmunoSEQ software was the source of the TCR sequencing data for over 15 patients, while a few other patients were processed with MiXCR and VDJtools. To correct CD4 versus CD8 sorting errors, any sequence found in both subsets at a frequency ratio below 5:1 was removed. CDR3 nucleotide sequences shared between donor and recipient were removed because their origin could not be assigned. To count as alloreactive, a clone needed at least 2-fold expansion over unstimulated cells and a minimum CFSE-low frequency of 0.002% (template counts) or 0.001% (read counts). Clones were considered mappable if detected in sequenced pre-transplant spleen, lymph node, or MLR CFSE-low populations of the donor or recipient. The cumulative frequency of alloreactive clones was calculated as a percentage of all sequences, weighted by copy number. TCRdb took this table from immuneACCESS and kept in-frame rearrangements with V and J called. Such tables lack part of the clones; where checked against another copy, unresolved V genes explain under half of the gap, and the rest is unexplained. V, J and clone size reflect that table, while D and trimming were determined from the DNA. The sample table contains more than 65,000 clones; only one count was recorded for around 95% of them. The ten largest clones add up to around 0.57% of the sample.

The data are from a study of graft-versus-host responses after intestinal transplantation (dated by TCRdb to the early 2020s). Background for the entire study: Multivisceral, liver-intestinal, or isolated intestinal transplants were received by the recipients. All recipients received anti-thymocyte globulin induction followed by maintenance tacrolimus and steroids for three to four years. Bulk TCR-beta CDR3 sequencing was used to track graft-versus-host and host-versus-graft alloreactive T cell clones in the graft, circulation and bone marrow after intestinal transplantation. To identify alloreactive clones, pre-transplant mixed lymphocyte reaction products were sequenced and compared with unstimulated pre-transplant donor and recipient T cells. A cohort of under 30 intestinal transplant recipients, including one retransplant, was enrolled, and a few patients lacking pretransplant specimens were excluded. A peak of at least 4% donor T cells among recipient peripheral blood mononuclear cells was the definition used for donor T cell macrochimerism. Instead of going to the commercial service, samples from a few later patients were sequenced in-house on an Illumina MiSeq and processed with MiXCR.

Paper-wide results and their limitations: Patients with donor T cell macrochimerism had high GvH to HvG T cell clonal ratios in their allografts. GvH clones were detected in recipient bone marrow, and some of these GvH clones were observed earlier in ileal mucosa or blood, consistent with an intestinal mucosal origin. Early after transplant, declines in HvG clones were associated with peak levels of circulating GvH clones. The relatively low number and heterogeneity of intestinal transplant patients limited the conclusions.

The sequence links TRBV27 to TRBJ2-5; perhaps TRBD1 is the D gene, with 7 bases matching. The J call may be incorrect, as the DNA end agrees better with TRBJ2-7. This receptor was taken from a human donor who received an intestinal transplant. The material was unstimulated CD8+ T cells sorted from spleen or lymph node cells, obtained before intestinal transplant. The DNA reads as follows: TGTGCCAGCAGTTTCAAAGGGGGCGCGGGGTACGAGCAGTACTTC. Translated, this gives CASSFKGGAGYEQYF.